A single TCR beta chain is shown here with its context. This sample is drawn from a study of T cell changes during pregnancy in multiple sclerosis. The germline V gene encodes CDR1 SNHLY and CDR2 FYNNEI. The CDR3 consists of 11 residues. V gave up 8 bases and J gave up 2 bases, with 6 bases separating them. Profiled with immunoSEQ multiplex PCR; TCRdb holds only in-frame clones, not every one. Of around 34,000 clones listed, 85% to 90% are singletons. The chain uses TRBV2 and TRBJ2-5; D remains unclear. This specimen consisted of CD4+ T cells from peripheral blood mononuclear cells, obtained in the second trimester of pregnancy. This TCR was recovered from a female donor with multiple sclerosis, enrolled in a pregnancy study. CDR3 coding DNA: TGTGCCAGCGAGGTTCAAGAGACCCAGTACTTC. Protein product: CASEVQETQYF.